This T cell receptor (beta chain) was captured by sequencing in a study of radiation and T cells in renal cell carcinoma. Profiled with immunoSEQ multiplex PCR; TCRdb holds only in-frame clones, not every one. The sample includes some 7,400 clones, about 65% of them seen just once. Looked up from germline, CDR1 is MGHRA and CDR2 is YSYEKL. This CDR3 contains 18 residues. V was clipped by 3 bases and J by 9 bases, with 24 bases between them. This sample's treatment: treatment-naive control, cytoreductive nephrectomy. This clone was seen only a few times. The chain carries TRBV4-1 and TRBJ1-6; no reliable D call. The sequences come from tumor tissue, collected from a patient whose treatment was nephrectomy without radiotherapy. The receptor's source is a woman aged 70-85 years with renal cell carcinoma. CDR3 sequence (DNA): TGCGCCAGCAGCCATATAACATACGGGATCTCAAGCGGTTCACCCCTCCACTTT. It specifies CASSHITYGISSGSPLHF.